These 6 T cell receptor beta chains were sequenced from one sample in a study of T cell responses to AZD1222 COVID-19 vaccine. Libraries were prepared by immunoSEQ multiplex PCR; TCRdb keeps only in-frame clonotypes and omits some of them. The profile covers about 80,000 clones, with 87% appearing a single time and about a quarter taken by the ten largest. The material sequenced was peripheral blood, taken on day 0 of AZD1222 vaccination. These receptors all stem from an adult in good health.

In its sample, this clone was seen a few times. CDR3 region: CAIRPPRGGANEKLFF. The CDR3 DNA follows: TGTGCCATCAGACCACCCAGGGGAGGCGCTAATGAAAAACTGTTTTTT. V usage is TRBV10-3 and J usage is TRBJ1-4, with D possibly TRBD1 on 6 matching bases. V lost 6 bases and J lost 3, with 17 bases in between. The CDR3 spans 16 residues. Per germline, CDR1 ENHRY and CDR2 SYGVKD.

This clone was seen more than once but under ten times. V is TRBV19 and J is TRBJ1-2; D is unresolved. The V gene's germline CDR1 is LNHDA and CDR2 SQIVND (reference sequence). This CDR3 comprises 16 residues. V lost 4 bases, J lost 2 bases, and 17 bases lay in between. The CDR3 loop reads CASSTPQQGRNYGYTF. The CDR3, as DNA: TGTGCCAGTAGTACCCCCCAACAAGGGAGGAACTATGGCTACACCTTC.

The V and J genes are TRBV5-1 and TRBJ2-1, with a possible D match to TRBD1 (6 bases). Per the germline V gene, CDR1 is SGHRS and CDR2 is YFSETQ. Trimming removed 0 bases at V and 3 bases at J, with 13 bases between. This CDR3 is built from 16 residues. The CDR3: CASSLGGQLIYNEQFF. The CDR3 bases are TGCGCCAGCAGCTTGGGTGGACAGTTAATCTACAATGAGCAGTTCTTC.

This CDR3 reads CASGLGERQPQHF. CDR3 sequence (DNA): TGTGCTAGTGGTTTGGGAGAGCGTCAGCCCCAGCATTTT. The chain links TRBV12-5 to TRBJ1-5; D not certain. Germline loops: CDR1 LGHNT, CDR2 FRNRAP. This CDR3 is built from 13 residues. Trimming pared 1 base from V and 6 bases from J, leaving 7 bases between.

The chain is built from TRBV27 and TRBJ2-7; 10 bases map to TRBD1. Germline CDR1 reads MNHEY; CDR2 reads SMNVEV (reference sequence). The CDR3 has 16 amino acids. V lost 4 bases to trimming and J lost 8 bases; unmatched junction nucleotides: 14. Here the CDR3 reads CASSSHAPGQGYQQYF. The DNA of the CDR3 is TGTGCCAGCAGTTCGCACGCGCCGGGACAGGGGTATCAGCAGTACTTC.

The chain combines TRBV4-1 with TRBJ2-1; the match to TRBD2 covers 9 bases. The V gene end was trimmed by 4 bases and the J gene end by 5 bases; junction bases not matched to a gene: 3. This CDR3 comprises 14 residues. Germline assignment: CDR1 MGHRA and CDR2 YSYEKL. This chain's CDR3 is CASSPSGTNNEQFF. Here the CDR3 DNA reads TGCGCCAGCAGCCCTAGCGGGACAAACAATGAGCAGTTCTTC.